The rows below give T cell receptor beta chains drawn from one sample of a study of blood T cell repertoires in COVID-19. The assay was immunoSEQ multiplex PCR, and TCRdb's table has in-frame clones only and misses some. The table lists about 320,000 clones, more than 90% of them singletons. The sample taken for sequencing was PBMCs or T cells enriched from blood (not recorded which). All receptors derive from a woman aged 25 to 39 who had been exposed to COVID-19. The CDR3 runs from the conserved cysteine through the conserved F or W. D genes are given only for firm matches. Size values are once, few and many counts, or a class for expanded clones, and some rows have none.

size | J | V | D | DNA | CDR3
- | TRBJ2-3 | TRBV24-1 | TRBD1 | TGTGCCACCAGGGGGACAGGGGGAGTCCCAGATACGCAGTATTTT | CATRGTGGVPDTQYF
- | TRBJ1-6 | TRBV4-2 | - | TGTGCCAGCAGCCAATTTGATGGGCAGGAAGATTATAATTCACCCCTCCACTTT | CASSQFDGQEDYNSPLHF
- | TRBJ2-7 | TRBV6-5 | TRBD1 | TGTGCCAGCGCGTCGGGACAGTCCTACGAGCAGTACTTC | CASASGQSYEQYF
- | TRBJ2-7 | TRBV11-2 | TRBD1 | TGTGCCAGCAGCCGACAGGGGGAGGACTACGAGCAGTACTTC | CASSRQGEDYEQYF
once | TRBJ2-3 | TRBV5-1 | TRBD1 | TGCGCCAGCAGCGCCGGACAGGGCTTCTCAGATACGCAGTATTTT | CASSAGQGFSDTQYF
- | TRBJ2-7 | TRBV11-3 | - | TGTGCCAGCAGCTTAGGCACGAGCTCCTACGAGCAGTACTTC | CASSLGTSSYEQYF
- | TRBJ1-2 | TRBV12-1 | - | TGTGCCAGCAGCTTGAAGTACAGGGGTAACTATGGCTACACCTTC | CASSLKYRGNYGYTF
- | TRBJ2-7 | TRBV6-5 | - | TGTGCCAGTTGGACAAGGACAGTTGGCTACGAGCAGTACTTC | CASWTRTVGYEQYF
few | TRBJ2-7 | TRBV15 | - | TGTGCCACCAGCAGAGGAGGACAGACTGAGCAGTACTTC | CATSRGGQTEQYF
- | TRBJ1-5 | TRBV5-1 | - | TGCGCCAGCAGCTTGGGGCCAGGGGCGCCATATAGCAATCAGCCCCAGCATTTT | CASSLGPGAPYSNQPQHF
- | TRBJ1-2 | TRBV27 | - | TGTGCCAGCAGTTCCGCTAGATCCCCCGGCGGGGGCTACACCTTC | CASSSARSPGGGYTF
- | TRBJ1-2 | TRBV7-9 | TRBD1 | TGTGCCAGCAGACCACAGGGGCATGGCTACACCTTC | CASRPQGHGYTF
- | TRBJ2-2 | TRBV9 | - | TGTGCCAGCAGTAACCAGGGGCCCCATAACACCGGGGAGCTGTTTTTT | CASSNQGPHNTGELFF
- | TRBJ1-2 | TRBV27 | TRBD1 | TGTGCCAGCAGTGCGAGGACAGGGGCTAACTATGGCTACACCTTC | CASSARTGANYGYTF
once | TRBJ1-4 | TRBV12-3/TRBV12-4 | - | TGTGCCAGCAGGCGGGGAAGTGAAAAACTGTTTTTT | CASRRGSEKLFF
- | TRBJ1-2 | TRBV25-1 | - | TGTGCCAGCAGGTTCGCGGGGGGCTATGGCTACACCTTC | CASRFAGGYGYTF
- | TRBJ2-3 | TRBV14 | - | TGTGCCAGCAGTTATAGCACAGATACGCAGTATTTT | CASSYSTDTQYF
- | TRBJ2-7 | TRBV5-4 | - | TGTGCCAGCAGCCGAAATCGACAGAGCCACGAGCAGTACTTC | CASSRNRQSHEQYF
- | TRBJ1-2 | TRBV6-5 | TRBD1 | TGTGCCAGCAGGAAACAGGGGGCGTCAAACTATGGCTACACCTTC | CASRKQGASNYGYTF